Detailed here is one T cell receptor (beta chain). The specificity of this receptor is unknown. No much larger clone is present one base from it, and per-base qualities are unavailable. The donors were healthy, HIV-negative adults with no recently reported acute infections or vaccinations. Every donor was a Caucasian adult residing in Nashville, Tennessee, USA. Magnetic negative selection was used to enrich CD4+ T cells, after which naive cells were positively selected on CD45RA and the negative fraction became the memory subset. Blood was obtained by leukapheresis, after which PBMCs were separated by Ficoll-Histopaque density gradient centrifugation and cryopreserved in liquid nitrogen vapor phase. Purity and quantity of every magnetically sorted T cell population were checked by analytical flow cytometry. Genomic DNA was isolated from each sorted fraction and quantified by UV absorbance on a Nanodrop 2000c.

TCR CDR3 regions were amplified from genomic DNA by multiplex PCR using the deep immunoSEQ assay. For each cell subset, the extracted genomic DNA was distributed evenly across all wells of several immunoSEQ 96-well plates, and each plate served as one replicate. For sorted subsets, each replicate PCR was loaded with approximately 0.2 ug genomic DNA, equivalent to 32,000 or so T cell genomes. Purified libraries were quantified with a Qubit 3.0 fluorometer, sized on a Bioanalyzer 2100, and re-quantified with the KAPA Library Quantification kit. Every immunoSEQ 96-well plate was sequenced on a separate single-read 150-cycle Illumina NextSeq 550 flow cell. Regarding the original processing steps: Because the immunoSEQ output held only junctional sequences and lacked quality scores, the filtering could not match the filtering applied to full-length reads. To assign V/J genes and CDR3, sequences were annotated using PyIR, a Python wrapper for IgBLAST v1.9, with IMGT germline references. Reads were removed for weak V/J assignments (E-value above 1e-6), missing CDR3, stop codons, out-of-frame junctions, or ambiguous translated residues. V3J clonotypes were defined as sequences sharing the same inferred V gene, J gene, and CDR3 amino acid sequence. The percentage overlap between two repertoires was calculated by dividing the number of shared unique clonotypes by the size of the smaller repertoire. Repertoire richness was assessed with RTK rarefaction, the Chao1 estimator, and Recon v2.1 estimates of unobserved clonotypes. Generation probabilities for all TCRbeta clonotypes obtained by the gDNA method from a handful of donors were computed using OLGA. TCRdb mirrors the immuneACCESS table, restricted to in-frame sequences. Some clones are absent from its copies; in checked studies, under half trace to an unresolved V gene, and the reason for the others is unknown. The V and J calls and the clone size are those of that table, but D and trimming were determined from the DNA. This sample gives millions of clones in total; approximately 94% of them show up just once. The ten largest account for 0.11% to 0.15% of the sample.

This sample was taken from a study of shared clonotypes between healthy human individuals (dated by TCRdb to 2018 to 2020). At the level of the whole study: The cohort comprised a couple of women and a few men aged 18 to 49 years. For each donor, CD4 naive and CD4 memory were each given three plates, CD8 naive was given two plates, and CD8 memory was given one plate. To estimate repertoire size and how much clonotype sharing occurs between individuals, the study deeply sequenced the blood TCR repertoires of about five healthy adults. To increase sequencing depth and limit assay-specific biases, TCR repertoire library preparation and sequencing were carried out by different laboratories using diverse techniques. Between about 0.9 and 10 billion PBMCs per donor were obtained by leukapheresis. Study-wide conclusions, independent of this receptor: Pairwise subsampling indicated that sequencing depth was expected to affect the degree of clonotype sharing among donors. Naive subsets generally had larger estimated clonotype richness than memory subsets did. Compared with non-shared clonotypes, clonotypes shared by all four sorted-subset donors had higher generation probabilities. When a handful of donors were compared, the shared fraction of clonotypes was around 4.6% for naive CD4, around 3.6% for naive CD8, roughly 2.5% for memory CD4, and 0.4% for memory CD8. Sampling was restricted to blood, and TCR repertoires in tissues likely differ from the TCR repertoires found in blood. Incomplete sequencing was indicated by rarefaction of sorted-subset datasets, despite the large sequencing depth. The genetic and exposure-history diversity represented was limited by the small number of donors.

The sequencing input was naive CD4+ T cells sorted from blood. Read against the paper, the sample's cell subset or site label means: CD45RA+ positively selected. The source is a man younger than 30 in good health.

The DNA is TGTGCCAGCAGCTCACGACAGGGACCCTACGAGCAGTACTTC. Its protein product is CASSSRQGPYEQYF. The receptor chain draws on TRBV7-6 and TRBJ2-7, and 7 bases in between align with TRBD1. The CDR3 goes from the cysteine to the phenylalanine over 14 residues. Kept here is only the CDR3 DNA, which spans 42 bases and is read in frame from base 1. V and J are trimmed by 4 bases and 2 bases, and the gene matches miss 5 bases of the junction. The germline V gene gives CDR1 as SGHVS and CDR2 as FNYEAQ.